These T cell receptor beta chains were read from a single sample in a study of blood T cell repertoires in COVID-19. Assay: immunoSEQ multiplex PCR; the TCRdb copy retains only in-frame clones and omits some. The sample yields 230,000 or so clones, less than 90% seen once. Specimen: peripheral blood. These receptors were collected from a man aged 40-49 years with active or convalescent COVID-19. CDR3s include the opening cysteine and the closing phenylalanine or tryptophan. D genes are given only for firm matches. Size is stated for part of the rows, as once, few or many counts, or as a class when the clone is expanded.

>.|TRBJ1-6|.|TRBV28
TGTGCCACCCTAGGGGATAGTATCTCACCCCTCCACTTT
CATLGDSISPLHF
>.|TRBJ1-3|.|TRBV30
TGTGCCTGGACACAGGGCCACTCTGGAAACACCATATATTTT
CAWTQGHSGNTIYF
>.|TRBJ1-1|.|TRBV7-8
TGTGCCAGCAGCTTAGACTTGAACACTGAAGCTTTCTTT
CASSLDLNTEAFF
>.|TRBJ1-4|.|TRBV18
TGTGCCAGCTCACCAGCGGGGCGCCAGGGTGAAAAACTGTTTTTT
CASSPAGRQGEKLFF
>.|TRBJ2-3|.|TRBV4-1
TGCGCCAGCAGCCAGACAATCCCTTATCAGGGCCATACGCAGTATTTT
CASSQTIPYQGHTQYF
>once|TRBJ2-7|TRBD1|TRBV5-4
TGTGCCAGCAGCGGAAAACAGGGGAGTGGTTCCTACGAGCAGTACTTC
CASSGKQGSGSYEQYF
>.|TRBJ2-7|TRBD1|TRBV11-3
TGTGCCAGCAGCTTAAGACAGGGACCCTACGAGCAGTACTTC
CASSLRQGPYEQYF
>.|TRBJ2-7|TRBD2|TRBV7-6
TGTGCCAGCAGCTTAGCGGCCGGCGGGAGCGGCTCCTACGAGCAGTACTTC
CASSLAAGGSGSYEQYF
>.|TRBJ1-1|.|TRBV2
TGTGCCAGCAGTTACCAGGGGAAGAACACTGAAGCTTTCTTT
CASSYQGKNTEAFF
>.|TRBJ2-7|TRBD1|TRBV27
TGTGCCAGCAGTTTCACAGGGGGCTACGAGCAGTACTTC
CASSFTGGYEQYF
>.|TRBJ1-4|TRBD1|TRBV5-6
TGTGCCAGCAGCCTCCGACAGGGGACAACTAATGAAAAACTGTTTTTT
CASSLRQGTTNEKLFF
>.|TRBJ2-2|.|TRBV19
TGTGCCAGTAGTTTTCGACTGAACACCGGGGAGCTGTTTTTT
CASSFRLNTGELFF
>.|TRBJ2-2|TRBD1|TRBV3-1/TRBV3-2
TGTGCCAGCAGCCAAGATTGGGGACAGGCCGCCGCGAACACCGGGGAGCTGTTTTTT
CASSQDWGQAAANTGELFF
>.|TRBJ1-1|TRBD1|TRBV18
TGTGCCAGCTCAGGCCTCGGGGGACAGGTGAACACTGAAGCTTTCTTT
CASSGLGGQVNTEAFF
>.|TRBJ2-7|.|TRBV6-5
TGTGCCAGCCGGGACACTACCTACGAGCAGTACTTC
CASRDTTYEQYF
>.|TRBJ1-1|.|TRBV7-3
TGTGCCAGCAGCTTATCCATGAACACTGAAGCTTTCTTT
CASSLSMNTEAFF
>.|TRBJ2-1|TRBD2|TRBV27
TGTGCCAGCAGTCCCTCGTCGGGAGGGCCAATTGAGCAGTTCTTC
CASSPSSGGPIEQFF
>once|TRBJ2-1|.|TRBV28
TGTGCCAGCAGTTTTTACACGGGTTCCCTCAGAGCCGATGAGCAGTTCTTC
CASSFYTGSLRADEQFF
>.|TRBJ2-2|.|TRBV19
TGTGCCAGTAGTAGATGGTGGGTCGCGGCCGACACCGGGGAGCTGTTTTTT
CASSRWWVAADTGELFF
>.|TRBJ1-3|TRBD1|TRBV19
TGTGCCAGTAGTCGAGACAGGGCCTCTGGAAACACCATATATTTT
CASSRDRASGNTIYF
>once|TRBJ1-4|TRBD1|TRBV18
TGTGCCAGCTCACCCGGACAGGGGGCATTGGAAAAACTGTTTTTT
CASSPGQGALEKLFF
>once|TRBJ1-1|TRBD1|TRBV6-5
TGTGCCAGCCGACGGGGGACAGGAATGAACACTGAAGCTTTCTTT
CASRRGTGMNTEAFF
>.|TRBJ1-1|TRBD1|TRBV6-5
TGTGCCAGCAGTTATCAGGGGGCAAGGGAAGCTTTCTTT
CASSYQGAREAFF
>.|TRBJ1-2|.|TRBV29-1
TGCAGCGTTGAAGACAGGTCCTATGGCTACACCTTC
CSVEDRSYGYTF